Described below is a single T cell receptor (beta chain) sequence and its context. Its antigen remains unidentified. The data belong to a study of T cell responses to AZD1222 COVID-19 vaccine. Background on the study: Whether given at about 4 or about 12 weeks, second doses were pooled.

Germline-derived CDR1 and CDR2 are WNHNN and SYGVQD (reference sequence). The CDR3 runs 13 residues. V was clipped by 0 bases and J by 11 bases, with 12 bases between them. Notes on the study in general: Spike was spanned by vaccine-associated CD4 TCRs, with dominance at 160-218 and 743-854. Females outnumbered males among donors, who were mostly white British; clonal diversity was possibly underestimated. Reports indicate that nearly half of spike-specific TCRs are directed at unmutated variant regions.

Profiled with immunoSEQ multiplex PCR; TCRdb holds only in-frame clones, not every one. The data hold fewer than 120,000 clones, with about 88% observed a single time. The sequence came from an adult in good health. This rearrangement joins TRBV10-1 to TRBJ2-3; D call uncertain. The specimen comprised peripheral blood, sampled on day 0 of AZD1222 vaccination. CDR3 region: CASSESAPGVQYF. The CDR3 nucleotides read TGCGCCAGCAGTGAGTCGGCCCCCGGTGTGCAGTATTTT.